Listed here is a single T cell receptor (beta chain). This sample was included in a study of blood T cell repertoires in COVID-19. After removal of 5 bases from V and 6 bases from J, the junction contained 10 bases not matched to a gene. Germline CDR1 is MNHEY and CDR2 is SMNVEV (reference sequence). This CDR3 spans 16 amino acids. Sequencing used immunoSEQ multiplex PCR; TCRdb keeps in-frame clones, though not all of them. Of approximately 300,000 clones in the sample, 80% to 90% were seen once. The TCR originated in a woman aged 50 to 60 with acute or convalescent COVID-19. Material for sequencing was peripheral blood. This chain joins TRBV27 and TRBJ2-5, with TRBD1 identical over 12 bases. The CDR3 sequence: CASSLHGTGGGKTQYF. CDR3 bases: TGTGCCAGCAGTCTCCATGGGACAGGGGGCGGGAAGACCCAGTACTTC.